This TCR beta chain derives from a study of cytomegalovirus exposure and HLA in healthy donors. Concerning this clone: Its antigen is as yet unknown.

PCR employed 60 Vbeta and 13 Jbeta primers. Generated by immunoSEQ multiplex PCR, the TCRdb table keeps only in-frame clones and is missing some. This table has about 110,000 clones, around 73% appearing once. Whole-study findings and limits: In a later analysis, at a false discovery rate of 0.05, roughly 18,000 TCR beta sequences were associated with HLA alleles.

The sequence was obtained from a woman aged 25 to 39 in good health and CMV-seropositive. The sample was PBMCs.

The CDR3 region is CASSGGSYDNEQFF. For the CDR3, the DNA is TGCGCCAGCAGTGGCGGGAGTTATGACAATGAGCAGTTCTTC. The rearrangement links TRBV5-1 to TRBJ2-1; 7 bases agree with TRBD2. The germline gives CDR1 SGHRS, CDR2 YFSETQ. CDR3 length: 14 residues. Germline trimming cut 5 bases from V and 5 bases from J; bases unmatched to any gene: 7.